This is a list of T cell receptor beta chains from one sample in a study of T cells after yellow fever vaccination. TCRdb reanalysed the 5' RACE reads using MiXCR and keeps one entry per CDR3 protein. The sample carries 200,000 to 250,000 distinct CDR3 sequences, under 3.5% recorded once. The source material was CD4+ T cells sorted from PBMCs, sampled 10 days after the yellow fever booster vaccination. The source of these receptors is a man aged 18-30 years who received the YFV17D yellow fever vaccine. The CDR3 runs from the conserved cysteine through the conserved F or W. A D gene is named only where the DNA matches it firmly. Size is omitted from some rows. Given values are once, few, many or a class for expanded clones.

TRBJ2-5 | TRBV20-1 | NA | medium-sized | CSARSGSPQETQYF | TGCAGTGCTAGGTCCGGGAGTCCACAAGAGACCCAGTACTTC
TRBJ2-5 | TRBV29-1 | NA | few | CSGGLGETQYF | TGCAGCGGGGGACTGGGGGAGACCCAGTACTTC
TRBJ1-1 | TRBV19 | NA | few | CASSIGGQLNTEAFF | TGTGCCAGTAGTATAGGAGGCCAATTGAACACTGAAGCTTTCTTT
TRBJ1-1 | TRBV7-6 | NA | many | CASSLVAGTLNTEAFF | TGTGCCAGCAGCTTAGTCGCAGGGACCCTGAACACTGAAGCTTTCTTT
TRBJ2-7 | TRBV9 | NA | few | CASSGTGTLPWQYF | TGTGCCAGCAGCGGCACCGGGACACTTCCATGGCAGTACTTC
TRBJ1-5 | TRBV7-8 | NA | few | CASSLSSARSRGSNQPQHF | TGTGCCAGCAGCTTAAGTTCAGCAAGGAGCCGGGGTAGCAATCAGCCCCAGCATTTT
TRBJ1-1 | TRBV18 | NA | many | CASSPRTQGHTEAFF | TGTGCCAGCTCACCACGAACACAGGGACACACTGAAGCTTTCTTT
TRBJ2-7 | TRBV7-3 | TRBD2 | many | CASSPSGSYEQYF | TGTGCCAGCAGCCCTAGCGGATCCTACGAGCAGTACTTC
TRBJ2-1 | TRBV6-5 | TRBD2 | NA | CASTSTSGGRNEQFF | TGTGCCAGCACCTCGACTAGCGGGGGGCGGAATGAGCAGTTCTTC
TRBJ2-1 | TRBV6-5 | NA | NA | CASRVGRHEQFF | TGTGCCAGCCGTGTTGGCCGCCATGAGCAGTTCTTC
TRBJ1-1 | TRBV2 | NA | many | CASSREIAEAFF | TGTGCCTCCAGCAGGGAGATCGCTGAAGCTTTCTTT
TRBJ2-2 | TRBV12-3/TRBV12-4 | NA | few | CASLLGGRGELFF | TGTGCCAGCCTCCTGGGGGGGCGCGGGGAGCTGTTTTTT
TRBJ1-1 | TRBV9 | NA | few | CASSVTGYGVNTEAFF | TGTGCCAGCAGCGTAACAGGGTACGGGGTGAACACTGAAGCTTTCTTT
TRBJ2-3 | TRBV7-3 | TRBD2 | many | CASSSGVTGGADTQYF | TGTGCCAGCAGCAGCGGGGTTACGGGGGGTGCAGATACGCAGTATTTT
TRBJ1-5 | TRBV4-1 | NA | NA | CASSQDKQGDQPQHF | TGCGCCAGCAGCCAAGACAAGCAGGGTGATCAGCCCCAGCATTTT
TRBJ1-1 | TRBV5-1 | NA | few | CASSLERGIRGNTEAFF | TGCGCCAGCAGCTTGGAGCGGGGGATTCGAGGGAACACTGAAGCTTTCTTT
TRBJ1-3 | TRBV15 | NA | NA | CATSRDRGDTIYF | TGTGCCACCAGCAGAGATCGCGGAGACACCATATATTTT
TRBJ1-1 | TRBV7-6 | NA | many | CASSLNSMNTEAFF | TGTGCCAGCAGCTTAAATAGTATGAACACTGAAGCTTTCTTT
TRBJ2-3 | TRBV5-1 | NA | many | CASSSDSSTDTQYF | TGCGCCAGCAGCTCGGACAGTAGCACAGATACGCAGTATTTT
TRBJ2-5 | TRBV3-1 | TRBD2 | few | CASSLQRGGLETQYF | TGTGCCAGCAGCCTGCAGCGGGGGGGCTTGGAGACCCAGTACTTC
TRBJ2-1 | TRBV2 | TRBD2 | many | CASGRGYNEQFF | TGTGCCAGCGGGAGGGGCTACAATGAGCAGTTCTTC
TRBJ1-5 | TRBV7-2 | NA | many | CASSLEVLQPQHF | TGTGCCAGCAGCTTAGAGGTACTTCAGCCCCAGCATTTT
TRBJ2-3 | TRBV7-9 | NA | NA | CASSLLSLVYTDTQYF | TGTGCCAGCAGCTTACTGTCTCTCGTTTACACAGATACGCAGTATTTT
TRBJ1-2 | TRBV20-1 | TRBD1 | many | CSARDSRGAYSHGYTF | TGCAGTGCTAGAGATTCCAGGGGGGCATACTCGCATGGCTACACCTTC
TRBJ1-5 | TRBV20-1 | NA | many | CSATLHQAGGNQPQHF | TGCAGTGCTACCCTACACCAGGCGGGCGGCAATCAGCCCCAGCATTTT
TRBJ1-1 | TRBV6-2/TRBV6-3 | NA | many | CASSYSPLRDTEAFF | TGTGCCAGCAGTTACTCCCCGCTTCGGGATACTGAAGCTTTCTTT